The rows below give T cell receptor beta chains drawn from one sample of a study of CD8 T cells in Susac syndrome. TCRdb called the immunoSEQ multiplex PCR reads again in MiXCR, with one record for every CDR3 protein. This sample has about 280,000 distinct CDR3 sequences; approximately 85% occur once, and the top ten carry 0.11%. Sequenced sample: CD8+ T cells from PBMCs. The receptors originated from a human donor with multiple sclerosis. Each CDR3 is given with its conserved first and last residue. D genes are given only for firm matches. A clone size is listed for some rows: how often the clone was seen (once, few, many), or a class if it is expanded.

D | length | J | V | size | CDR3 | DNA
- | 15 | TRBJ2-2 | TRBV28 | - | CASSFRGTNTGELFF | TGTGCCAGCAGTTTCAGGGGCACGAACACCGGGGAGCTGTTTTTT
- | 12 | TRBJ2-7 | TRBV29-1 | - | CSVEIAAYEQYF | TGCAGCGTTGAAATAGCGGCCTACGAGCAGTACTTC
- | 15 | TRBJ1-1 | TRBV27 | - | CTSSLYSGRGTEAFF | TGTACCAGCAGTTTATACTCGGGTAGGGGCACTGAAGCTTTCTTT
- | 12 | TRBJ1-4 | TRBV4-1 | - | CASSQGEKKLFF | TGCGCCAGCAGCCAAGGAGAGAAGAAACTGTTTTTT
TRBD1 | 15 | TRBJ2-7 | TRBV11-2 | once | CASSLSGTGTYEQYF | TGTGCCAGCAGCTTAAGCGGGACAGGGACCTACGAGCAGTACTTC
- | 16 | TRBJ2-2 | TRBV27 | - | CASSLRGGPNTGELFF | TGTGCCAGCAGTTTAAGAGGCGGACCTAACACCGGGGAGCTGTTTTTT
TRBD1 | 15 | TRBJ2-7 | TRBV9 | - | CASSVAPGQGYEQYF | TGTGCCAGCAGCGTAGCTCCGGGACAGGGGTACGAGCAGTACTTC
TRBD2 | 17 | TRBJ2-1 | TRBV20-1 | - | CSAEETETSGSRDEQFF | TGCAGTGCCGAAGAAACTGAGACTAGCGGGAGTAGGGATGAGCAGTTCTTC
TRBD1 | 14 | TRBJ2-1 | TRBV11-2 | - | CASSNRGRMDEQFF | TGTGCCAGCAGCAACAGGGGGCGCATGGATGAGCAGTTCTTC
- | 11 | TRBJ2-1 | TRBV7-9 | - | CASSNKNEQFF | TGTGCCAGCAGCAACAAAAATGAGCAGTTCTTC
TRBD2 | 16 | TRBJ2-5 | TRBV4-1 | - | CASSQEKRWGGETQYF | TGCGCCAGCAGCCAAGAAAAACGTTGGGGGGGAGAGACCCAGTACTTC
- | 14 | TRBJ1-5 | TRBV10-3 | - | CAISESGLDQPQHF | TGTGCCATCAGTGAGTCGGGGTTGGATCAGCCCCAGCATTTT
- | 14 | TRBJ2-1 | TRBV6-5 | - | CASSYTGVVNEQFF | TGTGCCAGCAGTTATACGGGAGTAGTAAATGAGCAGTTCTTC
TRBD1 | 13 | TRBJ2-5 | TRBV12-3/TRBV12-4 | - | CASSLDRRETQYF | TGTGCCAGCAGTTTGGACAGGAGGGAGACCCAGTACTTC
- | 17 | TRBJ1-1 | TRBV7-2 | - | CASSVTWQPSMNTEAFF | TGTGCCAGCAGCGTAACGTGGCAGCCTTCTATGAACACTGAAGCTTTCTTT
- | 15 | TRBJ1-5 | TRBV7-9 | - | CASSLEGYSNQPQHF | TGTGCCAGCAGCTTAGAAGGTTATAGCAATCAGCCCCAGCATTTT
- | 15 | TRBJ2-7 | TRBV20-1 | - | CSARDPGGSSYEQYF | TGCAGTGCTAGAGATCCGGGCGGTAGCTCCTACGAGCAGTACTTC
- | 15 | TRBJ2-3 | TRBV5-1 | - | CASSLSPGSTDTQYF | TGCGCCAGCAGCTTGTCTCCAGGGAGCACAGATACGCAGTATTTT
TRBD1 | 16 | TRBJ2-5 | TRBV7-9 | - | CASSHSGQGLQETQYF | TGTGCCAGCTCACATTCCGGACAGGGGCTCCAAGAGACCCAGTACTTC
- | 13 | TRBJ2-3 | TRBV6-1 | - | CAISTLVADTQYF | TGTGCCATCAGTACACTAGTAGCCGATACGCAGTATTTT
TRBD2 | 16 | TRBJ2-1 | TRBV7-6 | - | CASSVETSGLYNEQFF | TGTGCCAGCAGCGTAGAGACTAGCGGTCTCTACAATGAGCAGTTCTTC
TRBD2 | 17 | TRBJ2-1 | TRBV28 | - | CASSPGEAGISYNEQFF | TGTGCCAGCAGCCCTGGGGAAGCGGGAATCTCCTACAACGAGCAGTTCTTC
- | 16 | TRBJ1-2 | TRBV6-1 | - | CASSSDLARVNYGYTF | TGTGCCAGCAGCTCTGACCTAGCTAGGGTGAACTATGGCTACACCTTC
- | 10 | TRBJ2-1 | TRBV5-5 | - | CASRHNEQFF | TGTGCCAGCAGGCACAATGAGCAGTTCTTC
- | 13 | TRBJ2-2 | TRBV6-1 | few | CASYLLGTGELFF | TGTGCCAGCTACCTTCTGGGCACCGGAGAGCTGTTTTTT
TRBD2 | 13 | TRBJ2-7 | TRBV24-1 | - | CATSGTRDYEQYF | TGTGCCACCAGTGGGACTAGAGACTACGAGCAGTACTTC
- | 16 | TRBJ2-1 | TRBV20-1 | - | CSARDYYGGPYNEQFF | TGCAGTGCTAGAGATTACTATGGGGGCCCCTACAATGAGCAGTTCTTC
TRBD1 | 14 | TRBJ2-7 | TRBV15 | - | CATSKTGASYEQYF | TGTGCCACCAGTAAGACAGGGGCGTCCTACGAGCAGTACTTC
TRBD2 | 15 | TRBJ2-1 | TRBV3-1 | - | CASSQDSGGDNEQFF | TGTGCCAGCAGCCAAGATTCGGGAGGAGACAATGAGCAGTTCTTC
- | 15 | TRBJ2-3 | TRBV21-1 | - | CASSKKEMLADTQYF | TGTGCCAGCAGCAAAAAGGAAATGTTGGCAGATACGCAGTATTTT
TRBD2 | 13 | TRBJ2-5 | TRBV5-6 | - | CASSSGKRGTQYF | TGTGCCAGCAGCTCTGGGAAGCGGGGGACCCAGTACTTC
- | 14 | TRBJ2-3 | TRBV18 | - | CASSPGYGGDTQYF | TGTGCCAGCTCACCAGGCTACGGGGGAGATACGCAGTATTTT